One and the same sample provided the 14 T cell receptor beta chains below, sequenced in a study of T cell responses to AZD1222 COVID-19 vaccine (dated by TCRdb to the early 2020s). Read against the paper, the sample's time point label means: baseline before first vaccination. Library creation used the immunoSEQ multiplex PCR assay. TCRdb provides this immuneACCESS table in a form limited to in-frame rearrangements. Some clones are lacking; in checked studies, under half of them reflect an unresolved V gene, and why the rest are absent is not known. The sample data list just under 100,000 clones, and 88% of these were observed just once. Jointly, the top ten make up less than 3.5% of the sample. This specimen was peripheral blood, taken on day 0 of AZD1222 vaccination. The receptors derive from an adult in good health.

The V gene is TRBV19, the J gene TRBJ1-6, with 11 bases aligning to TRBD1. Per the germline V gene, CDR1 is LNHDA and CDR2 is SQIVND (reference sequence). V shed 0 bases, J shed 8 bases, and the junction held 3 bases outside the gene matches. The CDR3 totals 16 residues. CDR3 protein: CASSIEGQGVHSPLHF. For the CDR3, the DNA is TGTGCCAGTAGTATAGAGGGACAGGGGGTTCATTCACCCCTCCACTTT.

V usage is TRBV21-1 and J usage is TRBJ1-2. TRBV21-1 is marked as a pseudogene. The CDR3 is 18 amino acids. The CDR3 is CASSKEPRGGRSSYGYTF. CDR3 bases: TGTGCCAGCAGCAAAGAGCCCCGGGGAGGTAGGAGTTCCTATGGCTACACCTTC.

The sample holds one count of this clone. The chain couples TRBV24-1 to TRBJ1-4, with TRBD1 as a possible D gene (5 bases). The V end was cut by 9 bases, the J end by 5 bases, with 12 bases between. Germline V gene lookup returns CDR1 KGHDR and CDR2 SFDVKD. The CDR3 has 13 residues. This CDR3 reads CATEKEGNEKLFF. Here the CDR3 DNA reads TGTGCCACCGAGAAAGAGGGGAATGAAAAACTGTTTTTT.

The chain links TRBV6-5 to TRBJ1-6, with TRBD1 as a possible D gene (5 bases). The CDR3 runs to 13 residues. CDR1 and CDR2 (germline): MNHEY, SVGAGI. V was cut by 8 bases and J by 7 bases, with 12 bases left in between. The CDR3 DNA reads TGTGCCAGCGCCCAGGGCCCGAATTCACCCCTCCACTTT. Translating it yields CASAQGPNSPLHF.

The chain employs TRBV7-9 and TRBJ1-1, with TRBD1 matching over 7 bases. From germline, CDR1 is SEHNR and CDR2 FQNEAQ (reference sequence). V shed 5 bases and J 5 bases; nucleotides not matched to a gene: 8. CDR3 length equals 14 residues. The chain's CDR3 is CASSGKGAWTEAFF. The CDR3 bases are TGTGCCAGCAGCGGAAAGGGGGCTTGGACTGAAGCTTTCTTT.

The sample holds one count of this clone. This chain links TRBV9 with TRBJ2-5, with a possible D match to TRBD1 (6 bases). CDR1 and CDR2 (germline): SGDLS, YYNGEE. This CDR3 comprises 15 residues. Trimming took 5 bases from V and 2 from J, leaving 16 bases between them. This CDR3 reads CASRPTGTPQETQYF. The CDR3 nucleotides read TGTGCCAGCAGACCCACCGGGACACCACAAGAGACCCAGTACTTC. Based on the CDR3 plus reference TRBV9 and TRBJ2-5, the full variable domain is DSGVTQTPKHLITATGQRVTLRCSPRSGDLSVYWYQQSLDQGLQFLIQYYNGEERAKGNILERFSAQQFPDLHSELNLSSLELGDSALYFCASRPTGTPQETQYFGPGTRLLVL.

This clone was seen a few times. This rearrangement joins TRBV12-3 or TRBV12-4 to TRBJ1-2; perhaps TRBD1 as D (5 bases). Deletions cut 6 bases from V and 7 bases from J, with 12 bases between. The CDR3 is 12 residues long. The CDR3 DNA is TGTGCCAGCAGCCCACGGGACGGTGGCTACACCTTC. It encodes CASSPRDGGYTF.

This sequence joins TRBV15 and TRBJ1-4; D not resolved. The ends were cut back, 1 base at V and 6 bases at J, with 12 bases in the middle. The CDR3 consists of 15 residues. CDR1 is LNHNV, CDR2 YYDKDF, per germline (reference sequence). CDR3: CATSRGGLRHEKLFF. CDR3 nucleotides: TGTGCCACCAGCAGAGGGGGTCTTCGTCATGAAAAACTGTTTTTT.

Details on this clone: This CDR3 is also generated by other DNA sequences in the sample. The CDR3 sequence: CASSLARGYNEQFF. The CDR3 nucleotides read TGTGCCAGCAGCTTAGCGCGAGGTTACAATGAGCAGTTCTTC. The V gene is TRBV7-2, the J gene TRBJ2-1, with D unclear. The CDR3 length is 14 residues. Germline V gives CDR1 SGHTA, CDR2 FQGNSA. Trimming stripped 0 bases from V and 4 bases from J, with 7 bases between.

The V gene is TRBV7-6, the J gene TRBJ1-5, with D uncertain. V was cut by 5 bases and J by 3 bases, with 14 bases left in between. The CDR3 spans 15 residues. Germline CDR1 and CDR2: SGHVS and FNYEAQ. As DNA, the CDR3 is TGTGCCAGCAGCCTAGGCCCCGGGGACAATCAGCCCCAGCATTTT. Translated, it gives CASSLGPGDNQPQHF.

The chain carries TRBV6-1 and TRBJ1-5; 7 nucleotides match TRBD1. V lost 3 bases to trimming and J lost 7 bases; unmatched junction nucleotides: 3. The germline CDR1 and CDR2 sequences are MNHNS and SASEGT. This CDR3 is built from 13 residues. DNA of the CDR3: TGTGCCAGCAGTGAGGACAGGTTGCAGCCCCAGCATTTT. Encoded protein: CASSEDRLQPQHF.

The CDR3 DNA is TGCAGTGCTAGTCCCGGGGGCTCCCAGCGAAATGAGCAGTTCTTC. Translated: CSASPGGSQRNEQFF. This rearrangement joins TRBV20-1 to TRBJ2-1, with D perhaps matching TRBD1 or TRBD2 (6 bases each). CDR3 length: 15 amino acids. The germline gives CDR1 DFQATT, CDR2 SNEGSKA (reference sequence). Trimming left V 3 bases short and J 7 bases short, with 19 bases between.

The gene calls are TRBV27 and TRBJ1-1; D ambiguous. The CDR3 is 14 residues long. Germline values: CDR1 MNHEY, CDR2 SMNVEV (reference sequence). Between the trimmed V and J ends, which lost 6 bases and 2 bases, there was a span of 13 bases. The CDR3 sequence: CASSPSLRNTEAFF. As DNA, the CDR3 is TGTGCCAGCAGCCCCTCCCTCAGAAACACTGAAGCTTTCTTT.

The chain is built from TRBV6-6 and TRBJ1-2; D remains ambiguous. The CDR3 is made up of 13 amino acids. The germline CDR1 and CDR2 sequences are MNHNY and SVGAGI (reference sequence). The germline V and J ends were trimmed by 4 bases and 6 bases, with 12 bases remaining between them. The CDR3 bases are TGTGCCAGCAGTTTCGATGGATACGATGGCTACACCTTC. Protein product: CASSFDGYDGYTF.